These 8 T cell receptor beta chains were all obtained from the same sample, sequenced in a study of T cells in women clearing cervical HPV infection listed by TCRdb under 2018. Libraries were built with the immunoSEQ multiplex PCR assay. TCRdb retrieved this table from immuneACCESS and kept in-frame rearrangements only. Not all clones are present; in checked studies, unresolved V genes account for under half, and no reason is known for the remainder. This sample's table carries 20,000 or so clones. The leading ten clones occupy roughly 5.5% of the sample. The sample was blood buffy coat. These receptors all come from a woman between 18 and 70 years old with a cervical HPV16 infection that either progressed to CIN3+ or cleared (not recorded which).

To note about this clone: The read finishes 3 residues shy of the CDR3 end, and the germline J gene is used to complete it. This chain uses TRBV11-1 with TRBJ1-1, with 8 bases aligning to TRBD1. The CDR3 has 14 amino acids. V lost 5 bases and J lost 2; bases outside the gene matches: 4. Germline loops: CDR1 SGHAT, CDR2 FQDESV (reference sequence). The CDR3 loop is CASSLGTGNTEAFF. The sequenced CDR3 bases are TGTGCCAGCAGCCTAGGGACAGGCAACACTGAA.

Worth noting for this clone: The CDR3 is cut off 3 residues early in the read; its end comes from the germline J gene. The V call is TRBV7-2, the J call TRBJ2-3, with 8 bases that match TRBD2. The CDR3 is 17 residues long. Germline-derived CDR1 and CDR2 are SGHTA and FQGNSA. The ends lost 0 bases at V and 8 bases at J; junction bases unmatched: 13. Here the CDR3 reads CASSLAGSGTGLGTQYF. The CDR3 bases that were read are TGTGCCAGCAGCTTAGCAGGTAGCGGGACGGGCCTGGGTACG.

With respect to this clone: The missing CDR3 end, 3 residues past where the read stops, is filled in from the germline J gene. The J gene is TRBJ2-3, the V gene TRBV19; 8 bases agree with TRBD1. The CDR3 length is 14 residues. CDR1 LNHDA and CDR2 SQIVND come from the germline V gene (reference sequence). CDR3 bases read: TGTGCCAGTAGCGGACAGGGTTGGGTTCAGCCG. It is translated as CASSGQGWVQP. The whole CDR3 protein reads CASSGQGWVQPQYF.

The CDR3 region is CASGGRILKKTQYF. CDR3 DNA (partial): TGTGCCAGCGGGGGCAGAATATTGAAGAAGACC. The chain recombines TRBV2 with TRBJ2-5; D is possibly TRBD1 (6 bases). The CDR3 is cut off 3 residues early in the read; its end comes from the germline J gene. This CDR3 has 14 amino acids. Germline V CDR1 and CDR2: SNHLY, FYNNEI. Deletions cut 8 bases from V and 6 bases from J, with 19 bases between.

Note on this clone: The observed sequence ends 3 residues before the CDR3 terminus, with the missing tail filled in from the germline J gene. The chain has TRBV19 and TRBJ1-2, with a weak D call TRBD1 (5 bases). Germline V gene data show CDR1 as LNHDA and CDR2 as SQIVND (reference sequence). The CDR3 totals 13 residues. The sequenced CDR3 bases are TGTGCCAGTAGTTATGCGCAGGGCTACGAC. Translated: CASSYAQGYD. The whole CDR3 is CASSYAQGYDYTF.

In the case of this clone: One junction end disagrees with the germline gene, perhaps due to a read error. Read coverage stops 3 residues before the CDR3 terminus; the germline J gene supplies the remainder. This chain connects TRBV19 to TRBJ1-2; D is possibly TRBD1 (5 bases). Germline V gives CDR1 LNHDA, CDR2 SQIVND (reference sequence). The CDR3 consists of 13 residues. CDR3 DNA (partial): TGTGCTAGTGGGAGGGGACTTAACTATGAC. It encodes CASGRGLNYD. In full, the CDR3 reads CASGRGLNYDYTF. Full variable domain (outside the CDR3, taken from reference TRBV19 and TRBJ1-2): DGGITQSPKYLFRKEGQNVTLSCEQNLNHDAMYWYRQDPGQGLRLIYYSQIVNDFQKGDIAEGYSVSREKKESFPLTVTSAQKNPTAFYLCASGRGLNYDYTFGSGTRLTVV.

With regard to this clone: The read terminates 3 residues before the CDR3 end, so the remaining end is supplied by the germline J gene. The rearrangement links TRBV2 to TRBJ2-5, with D hard to call. The CDR3 consists of 12 residues. Looked up from germline, CDR1 is SNHLY and CDR2 is FYNNEI. The sequenced CDR3 bases are TGTGCCAGCAACTACCAAATCAATACC. Translated: CASNYQINT. The whole CDR3 protein is CASNYQINTQYF.

In regard to this clone: The sequenced fragment ends 3 residues before the CDR3 boundary, so the rest is inferred from the germline J gene. The chain uses TRBV13 and TRBJ2-5; 8 bases are a match to TRBD2. Per germline, CDR1 PRHDT and CDR2 FYEKMQ (reference sequence). The CDR3 is made up of 14 amino acids. V lost 5 bases, J lost 4 bases, and 6 bases stayed unmatched. The CDR3: CASSTSLAGETQYF. CDR3 DNA (partial): TGTGCCAGCAGCACCAGTCTAGCGGGAGAGACC.